The present entry profiles one T cell receptor beta chain with its context. TCRdb's copy holds only in-frame clones and misses some; the assay was immunoSEQ multiplex PCR. The table lists roughly 330,000 clones, about 89% of them singletons. Participants' reported clinical history set cohort assignment. The data derive from a study of blood T cell repertoires in COVID-19. Study details: Acute and convalescent COVID-19 specimens originated in the United States, Italy and Spain. PBMCs, B-cell-depleted T cells, or T cells provided the cDNA or gDNA that made up the material.

The source is a woman in her thirties who had recovered from COVID-19. The sequenced sample consisted of PBMCs or T cells enriched from blood (not recorded which).

CDR3 amino acids: CASNEWTGTEAFF. CDR3 nucleotides: TGCGCCAGCAACGAGTGGACAGGAACTGAAGCTTTCTTT. The rearrangement joins TRBV5-1 to TRBJ1-1; 7 bases line up with TRBD1. The germline CDR1 and CDR2 sequences are SGHRS and YFSETQ. The CDR3 is 13 residues long. The J segment lost 5 bases and the V segment lost 6 bases, leaving 7 bases of the junction unmatched.